The present entry profiles one T cell receptor beta chain with its context. Its antigen remains unidentified. This record belongs to a study of shared clonotypes between healthy human individuals. Libraries were prepared by immunoSEQ multiplex PCR; TCRdb keeps only in-frame clonotypes and omits some of them. The sample has about 2.3 million clones; 85% to 95% are singletons. General study results and limits: Larger estimated richness was generally seen in naive subsets than in memory subsets.

The sample comprised naive CD4+ T cells from PBMCs. Subset denoted: CD45RA+ positively selected. The receptor was derived from a man between 18 and 29 years old in good health. Some clones in this sample may be carry-over from other donors' samples.

The CDR3 DNA sequence: TGCGCCAGCACCCGACTAGCGGGAATAACCTACAATGAGCAGTTCTTC. This encodes CASTRLAGITYNEQFF. V usage is TRBV5-1 and J usage is TRBJ2-1, with 11 bases fitting TRBD2. Germline V gene data show CDR1 as SGHRS and CDR2 as YFSETQ. There are 16 residues in the CDR3. Trimming cost V 6 bases and J 2 bases; bases outside gene matches: 7.